This T cell receptor (beta chain) was documented in a study of blood T cell repertoires in COVID-19. As for the study in general: From the United States, Italy and Spain came samples of acute and convalescent COVID-19. From T cells, B-cell-depleted T cells, or PBMCs came the material, which was cDNA or gDNA.

Per the original data handling: Counts of nucleated cells, estimated from reference gene primer amplification, were obtained. Sequencing was performed with immunoSEQ multiplex PCR; in TCRdb, only in-frame clones are kept and a portion is missing. D and trimming were read from the DNA, whereas the V and J calls and clone size are those reported in that table. The sample has about 70,000 clones, 75% to 80% seen once; the top ten hold around 5.9%. The receptor's source is a woman aged 55-69 years with acute or convalescent COVID-19. The sample was peripheral blood.

The CDR3 region is CASSGDGGPQETQYF. Here the CDR3 DNA reads TGTGCCAGTAGTGGGGACGGGGGGCCCCAAGAGACCCAGTACTTC. This sequence joins TRBV19 and TRBJ2-5; TRBD2 is a possible D gene (7 bases). The CDR3 length is 15 residues. Trimming stripped 5 bases from V and 1 base from J, with 14 bases between. Germline lookup yields CDR1 LNHDA and CDR2 SQIVND (reference sequence).